The entry below gives a single T cell receptor (beta chain) sequence along with its context. This sample is part of a study of human T cells and chemical hapten exposure. At the level of the study: Sensitization was performed using 2% DPC on an approximately 2 cm by approximately 2 cm upper inner arm skin site. Patients, mostly women, had alopecia areata, alopecia totalis or alopecia universalis.

Documented time point: patch test 1, 2 weeks after DPC sensitization. The treatment here: therapeutic diphenylcyclopropenone sensitization with weekly scalp DPC. TCRdb processed the RACE reads anew with MiXCR; each CDR3 protein has one entry. The data show about 340,000 distinct CDR3 sequences, with approximately 6.9% seen just once and approximately 8.9% held by the top ten. The sample here was whole blood, taken in connection with sensitization to the hapten diphenylcyclopropenone (DPC). The sequence came from a woman aged 18 to 35 with alopecia areata. Some clones in this sample may be carry-over from other donors' samples.

The CDR3, as DNA: TGCGCCAGCAGCTTGAGAGGCCCAACCTACGAGCAGTACTTC. Protein: CASSLRGPTYEQYF. The rearrangement uses TRBV5-1 and TRBJ2-7; D call uncertain. Germline CDR1 SGHRS, CDR2 YFSETQ. V gave up 1 base and J gave up 2 bases, with 10 bases separating them. The CDR3 sequence is 14 residues long.